This T cell receptor (beta chain) stems from a study of identifying expanded T cells in peripheral blood. The CDR3 is made up of 13 amino acids. V shed 5 bases and J shed 9 bases, with 14 bases lying between them. CDR1 and CDR2 (germline): SGHVS, FNYEAQ. On this clone itself: Its antigen is as yet unknown.

The study, taken as a whole, reports: About 1.3 clones differed between technical replicates, versus about 15 and 19 over time.

Produced via immunoSEQ multiplex PCR; TCRdb's table is partial and in-frame only. This table has over 90,000 clones, roughly 87% appearing once. The sample was blood. The V and J genes are TRBV7-6 and TRBJ2-1; D could derive from TRBD1 or TRBD2 (5 bases each). The sequence came from a person between 18 and 75 years old in good health. In DNA, the CDR3 is TGTGCCAGCAGCCACTCCGGGACCCCTGAGCAGTTCTTC. Protein product: CASSHSGTPEQFF. Combining the CDR3 with reference TRBV7-6 and TRBJ2-1 gives the whole variable domain GAGVSQSPRYKVTKRGQDVALRCDPISGHVSLYWYRQALGQGPEFLTYFNYEAQQDKSGLPNDRFSAERPEGSISTLTIQRTEQRDSAMYRCASSHSGTPEQFFGPGTRLTVL.